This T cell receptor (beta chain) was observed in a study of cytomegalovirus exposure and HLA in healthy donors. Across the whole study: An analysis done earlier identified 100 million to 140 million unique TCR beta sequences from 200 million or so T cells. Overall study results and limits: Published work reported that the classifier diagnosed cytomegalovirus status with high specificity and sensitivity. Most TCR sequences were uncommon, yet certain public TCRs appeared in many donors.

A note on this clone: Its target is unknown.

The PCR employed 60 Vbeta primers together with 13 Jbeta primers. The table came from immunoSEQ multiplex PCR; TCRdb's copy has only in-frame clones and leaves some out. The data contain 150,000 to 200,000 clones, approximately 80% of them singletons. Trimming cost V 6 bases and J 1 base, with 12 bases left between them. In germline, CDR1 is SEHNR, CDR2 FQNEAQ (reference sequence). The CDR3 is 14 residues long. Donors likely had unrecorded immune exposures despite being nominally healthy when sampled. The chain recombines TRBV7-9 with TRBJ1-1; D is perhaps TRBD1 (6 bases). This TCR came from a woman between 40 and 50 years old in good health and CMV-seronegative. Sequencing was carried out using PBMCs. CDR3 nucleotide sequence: TGTGCCAGCAGTCAACAGGGCACGAACACTGAAGCTTTCTTT. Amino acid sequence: CASSQQGTNTEAFF.